These 28 T cell receptor beta chains were all obtained from the same sample, sequenced in a study of CD8+ T cells in alopecia areata. Specified treatment: oral pan-JAK inhibitor, 5-10 mg twice daily. It was cDNA, reverse transcribed from extracted RNA, that served as the sequencing template. Here immunoSEQ multiplex PCR was the method, and the copy in TCRdb shows in-frame clones only, minus some. The sample has approximately 42,000 clones, 50% to 70% seen once. This specimen consisted of CD8+ T cells sorted from blood, obtained at week 4, from a patient treated with tofacitinib. All receptors derive from a human donor with alopecia areata.

This clone is labeled medium-sized. This chain links TRBV27 with TRBJ2-2; 11 bases are a match to TRBD2. The germline CDR1 and CDR2 sequences are MNHEY and SMNVEV (reference sequence). Trimming cost V 5 bases and J 7 bases; bases outside gene matches: 12. The CDR3 contains 17 residues. This CDR3 reads CASSPQLAGVEDGELFF. In DNA form, the CDR3 reads TGTGCCAGCAGTCCACAACTAGCGGGGGTTGAGGACGGGGAGCTGTTTTTT.

The chain uses TRBV4-3 and TRBJ2-7; unclear D gene. This CDR3 is built from 15 residues. V was trimmed by 0 bases and J by 3 bases, leaving 12 bases between them. Germline V gene lookup returns CDR1 LGHNA and CDR2 YSLEER. This CDR3 is CASSQDRNYVYEQYF. The CDR3 DNA is TGCGCCAGCAGCCAAGATCGGAACTATGTCTACGAGCAGTACTTC.

This clone was seen only a few times. V usage is TRBV5-6 and J usage is TRBJ1-5; the D is unclear. CDR1 is SGHDT and CDR2 is YYEEEE in the germline V gene. This CDR3 contains 15 residues. Trimming took 1 base from V and 5 from J, leaving 13 bases between them. CDR3 in amino acids: CASSLNGGIYQPQHF. DNA of the CDR3: TGTGCCAGCAGCTTGAATGGTGGGATTTATCAGCCCCAGCATTTT.

This sequence joins TRBV30 and TRBJ2-1, with 8 bases that match TRBD2. Unmatched junction bases numbered 10, after V lost 4 bases and J lost 8 bases. Germline assignment: CDR1 GTSNPN and CDR2 SVGIG (reference sequence). This CDR3 region has 14 residues. The CDR3 nucleotides are TGTGCCTGGACTTTAACGGGGGGGCCTCATGAGCAGTTCTTC. Protein sequence: CAWTLTGGPHEQFF.

This clone was detected ten times or more. V is TRBV7-2 and J is TRBJ2-7, with D tentatively TRBD1 or TRBD2 (5 bases each). The V gene lost 6 bases and the J gene lost 0 bases, with 15 bases spanning the gap. The CDR3 length is 15 residues. Germline V gene sequence: CDR1 SGHTA, CDR2 FQGNSA. CDR3 coding DNA: TGTGCCAGCAGGCTAGATGGGACCTACTCCTACGAGCAGTACTTC. Translated, it gives CASRLDGTYSYEQYF.

The chain employs TRBV29-1 and TRBJ1-2; D uncertain. This CDR3 comprises 13 residues. The germline V gene has CDR1 SQVTM and CDR2 ANQGSEA. Between the trimmed V and J ends, which lost 5 bases and 5 bases, there was a span of 15 bases. The CDR3 nucleotides are TGCAGCGTTCTTCTAAACGACAAGTATGGCTACACCTTC. This sequence encodes CSVLLNDKYGYTF.

This chain connects TRBV19 to TRBJ2-5; D may be TRBD2 (6 bases). Trimming removed 3 bases from V and 5 bases from J, with 10 bases in between. The CDR3 loop spans 13 amino acids. Per germline, CDR1 LNHDA and CDR2 SQIVND (reference sequence). This CDR3 reads CASSMGGFETQYF. In DNA form, the CDR3 reads TGTGCCAGTAGTATGGGAGGTTTCGAGACCCAGTACTTC.

This chain links TRBV7-3 with TRBJ2-7; 8 bases map to TRBD2. The germline gives CDR1 SGHTA, CDR2 FQGTGA. V lost 5 bases, J lost 2 bases, and 8 bases stayed unmatched. This CDR3 comprises 15 residues. CDR3 region: CASSLLAGRPYEQYF. The CDR3 DNA sequence: TGTGCCAGCAGCCTCCTAGCGGGCCGGCCCTACGAGCAGTACTTC.

The chain combines TRBV5-4 with TRBJ1-1, with 9 positions matching TRBD1. V trimming: 4 bases; J trimming: 4 bases; junction bases outside the gene matches: 5. Germline CDR1 SGHNT, CDR2 YYREEE (reference sequence). The length of the CDR3 is 14 residues. This CDR3 is CASSGDRVGTEAFF. For the CDR3, the DNA is TGTGCCAGCAGCGGGGACAGGGTGGGCACTGAAGCTTTCTTT.

This chain joins TRBV6-1 and TRBJ2-7; TRBD1 matches 9 bases. CDR1 and CDR2 from the germline V gene are MNHNS and SASEGT. The CDR3 is 14 amino acids. J gave up 4 bases and V 4 bases, and 5 bases lay outside the gene matches. CDR3 bases: TGTGCCAGCAGTGCCCGGGACAGGGATTACGAGCAGTACTTC. Protein sequence: CASSARDRDYEQYF.

The chain has TRBV11-1 and TRBJ2-7; D call uncertain. This CDR3 contains 14 residues. V lost 4 bases to trimming and J lost 3 bases, with 13 bases between them. Germline V CDR1 and CDR2: SGHAT, FQDESV (reference sequence). DNA for the CDR3: TGTGCCAGCAGCTCCGAACCCACGCGCTACGAGCAGTACTTC. Translation: CASSSEPTRYEQYF.

The V call is TRBV27, the J call TRBJ1-1; D gene uncertain. This CDR3 region has 12 residues. The V and J ends lost 8 bases and 10 bases respectively, with 17 bases between them. Germline V gene lookup returns CDR1 MNHEY and CDR2 SMNVEV (reference sequence). CDR3 nucleotide sequence: TGTGCCAGCTCGGGTCATGACGATCGAGCTTTCTTT. This translates into CASSGHDDRAFF.

V and J are TRBV29-1 and TRBJ1-1; D remains ambiguous. Germline CDR1 SQVTM, CDR2 ANQGSEA. This CDR3 spans 14 amino acids. V lost 4 bases to trimming and J lost 7 bases, with 19 bases between them. The CDR3 DNA reads TGCAGCGTTGTTGGCAGCCGAAGAGTCTATGAAGCTTTCTTT. This translates into CSVVGSRRVYEAFF. The full variable domain, its missing parts supplied by reference TRBV29-1 and TRBJ1-1, is SAVISQKPSRDICQRGTSLTIQCQVDSQVTMMFWYRQQPGQSLTLIATANQGSEATYESGFVIDKFPISRPNLTFSTLTVSNMSPEDSSIYLCSVVGSRRVYEAFFGQGTRLTVV.

Concerning this clone: Different DNA sequences within this sample yield the same CDR3. The J gene is TRBJ2-7, the V gene TRBV29-1; D call uncertain. The CDR3 consists of 11 residues. Germline CDR1 reads SQVTM; CDR2 reads ANQGSEA. V lost 4 bases to trimming and J lost 4 bases, with 8 bases between them. The CDR3 DNA follows: TGCAGCGTTGTGGTGTCTTACGAGCAGTACTTC. Translated, it gives CSVVVSYEQYF.

This clone is deemed medium-sized. The chain employs TRBV4-3 and TRBJ2-3; 9 nucleotides align to TRBD2. In germline, CDR1 is LGHNA, CDR2 YSLEER. The CDR3 is 19 amino acids. V shed 0 bases and J 3 bases; nucleotides not matched to a gene: 13. The CDR3 loop is CASSQDNDWTSAGTDTQYF. In DNA form, the CDR3 reads TGCGCCAGCAGCCAAGATAATGATTGGACTAGCGCTGGGACAGATACGCAGTATTTT.

V usage is TRBV29-1 and J usage is TRBJ1-2, with D hard to call. This CDR3 spans 11 amino acids. Trimming took 6 bases from V and 2 from J, leaving 7 bases between them. CDR1 is SQVTM and CDR2 is ANQGSEA in the germline V gene. The CDR3 sequence: CSVAQNYGYTF. The DNA for the CDR3 is TGCAGCGTGGCCCAAAACTATGGCTACACCTTC.

This clone came up once. This chain's CDR3 is CATRQGALEQYF. In nucleotides, the CDR3 is TGTGCCACCAGACAGGGGGCATTAGAGCAGTACTTC. The chain uses TRBV10-3 and TRBJ2-7; 10 bases match TRBD1. V dropped 10 bases and J dropped 7; count of bases not matched to a gene: 7. The CDR3 consists of 12 residues. Germline V gene sequence: CDR1 ENHRY, CDR2 SYGVKD.

This chain links TRBV10-3 with TRBJ2-7; possible D gene TRBD2, 6 bases. V lost 0 bases and J 4 bases, leaving 16 bases between the germline ends. The CDR3 is made up of 16 amino acids. Germline V gene data show CDR1 as ENHRY and CDR2 as SYGVKD. CDR3 DNA sequence: TGTGCCATCAGTGAGTCGTTGGGGACTCTAGTGTACGAGCAGTACTTC. Translating gives CAISESLGTLVYEQYF.

Only a few counts were recorded for this clone. This chain links TRBV29-1 with TRBJ2-7, with 7 bases matching TRBD1. The germline V gene has CDR1 SQVTM and CDR2 ANQGSEA. The CDR3 runs 12 residues. V gave up 7 bases and J gave up 5 bases; unmatched junction bases: 8. The CDR3 DNA is TGCAGCGCCCGGGACAGCAGGGACGAGCAGTACTTC. Encoded protein: CSARDSRDEQYF.

The CDR3: CASSLVVTGGDGYTF. For the CDR3, the DNA is TGTGCCAGCAGCTTAGTGGTGACAGGGGGCGATGGCTACACCTTC. The rearrangement links TRBV11-2 to TRBJ1-2; the match to TRBD1 covers 10 bases. This CDR3 region has 15 residues. Germline V gene data show CDR1 as SGHAT and CDR2 as FQNNGV. The junction had 5 bases not matched to a gene; V was cut back by 1 base and J by 6 bases.

In regard to this clone: Within the sample, other DNA sequences also encode this same CDR3. The rearrangement links TRBV27 to TRBJ2-1; either TRBD1 or TRBD2 may fit D (5 bases each). CDR3 size: 11 residues. V was trimmed by 6 bases and J by 7 bases, leaving 7 bases between them. Per the germline V gene, CDR1 is MNHEY and CDR2 is SMNVEV (reference sequence). The CDR3 loop reads CASSWGNEQFF. As DNA, the CDR3 is TGTGCCAGCAGCTGGGGGAATGAGCAGTTCTTC.

J is TRBJ2-5 and V is TRBV30, with 8 nucleotides matching TRBD2. The ends lost 3 bases at V and 4 bases at J; junction bases unmatched: 4. Germline CDR1 reads GTSNPN; CDR2 reads SVGIG (reference sequence). The CDR3 runs to 13 residues. CDR3 sequence: CAWRRGLAETQYF. CDR3 nucleotides: TGTGCCTGGAGAAGAGGACTAGCAGAGACCCAGTACTTC.

This chain uses TRBV10-3 with TRBJ2-3; 8 bases align to TRBD1. With V trimmed by 3 bases and J by 5 bases, 7 bases remained unmatched. The CDR3 spans 15 residues. Looked up from germline, CDR1 is ENHRY and CDR2 is SYGVKD. The CDR3 here is CAISEKDREIDTQYF. The CDR3 DNA reads as TGTGCCATCAGTGAAAAGGACAGGGAAATAGATACGCAGTATTTT.

The chain combines TRBV27 with TRBJ1-2; D is perhaps TRBD1 (6 bases). Germline V gives CDR1 MNHEY, CDR2 SMNVEV (reference sequence). V lost 2 bases and J lost 4, with 8 bases in between. The CDR3 runs to 13 residues. The CDR3 region has the DNA TGTGCCAGCAGTTTAGGACAGTCCTATGGCTACACCTTC. This sequence encodes CASSLGQSYGYTF.

The V call is TRBV5-6, the J call TRBJ2-3; D ambiguous. V lost 0 bases to trimming and J lost 8 bases, with 7 bases between them. The CDR3 sequence is 12 residues long. CDR1 is SGHDT, CDR2 YYEEEE, per germline. The CDR3 DNA follows: TGTGCCAGCAGCTTGGGGTCTGGTACGCAGTATTTT. Its translation is CASSLGSGTQYF. Full variable domain (missing parts from reference TRBV5-6 and TRBJ2-3): DAGVTQSPTHLIKTRGQQVTLRCSPKSGHDTVSWYQQALGQGPQFIFQYYEEEERQRGNFPDRFSGHQFPNYSSELNVNALLLGDSALYLCASSLGSGTQYFGPGTRLTVL.

The rearrangement links TRBV7-9 to TRBJ1-2, with unresolved D. The CDR3 spans 16 residues. Germline CDR1 reads SEHNR; CDR2 reads FQNEAQ (reference sequence). Trimming removed 3 bases from V and 4 bases from J, with 18 bases in between. Here the CDR3 DNA reads TGTGCCAGCAGCTTGTCGGTAGGGCGTACACTCTATGGCTACACCTTC. Translated, it gives CASSLSVGRTLYGYTF.

V and J are TRBV7-8 and TRBJ2-6; the D is unclear. Trimming pared 0 bases from V and 0 bases from J, leaving 6 bases between. The CDR3 sequence is 16 residues long. Germline V gives CDR1 SGHVS, CDR2 FQNEAQ. CDR3 in amino acids: CASSLAVSSGANVLTF. CDR3 DNA: TGTGCCAGCAGCTTAGCTGTTTCCTCTGGGGCCAACGTCCTGACTTTC.

This chain uses TRBV30 with TRBJ1-5, with unresolved D. The CDR3 sequence is 13 residues long. The germline V gene has CDR1 GTSNPN and CDR2 SVGIG (reference sequence). V lost 2 bases, J lost 0 bases, and 5 bases lay in between. As DNA, the CDR3 is TGTGCCTGGAGTTCGGATAGCAATCAGCCCCAGCATTTT. This codes for CAWSSDSNQPQHF.